These 26 T cell receptor beta chains share one sample of origin, sequenced in a study of OX40 agonist ivuxolimab in advanced cancers. Some clones are missing from TCRdb's copy, which holds only in-frame ones; the method was immunoSEQ multiplex PCR. The table shows roughly 67,000 clones, with roughly 86% occurring only once. The specimen comprised CD4+ or CD8+ T cells sorted from blood, sampled in a trial of the OX40 agonist ivuxolimab. The receptor set was obtained from an adult with an advanced solid tumor such as melanoma, head and neck, liver or kidney cancer.

V gene TRBV5-1 combines with J gene TRBJ2-1; D not certain. Germline lookup yields CDR1 SGHRS and CDR2 YFSETQ. This CDR3 is 15 amino acids long. V was pared by 0 bases and J by 2 bases, with 9 bases between. For the CDR3, the DNA is TGCGCCAGCAGCTTGGTCGGCGAACCCTACAATGAGCAGTTCTTC. Amino acid sequence: CASSLVGEPYNEQFF.

The chain recombines TRBV7-8 with TRBJ1-2; TRBD1 matches 7 bases. With 5 bases clipped from V and 12 bases from J, the junction kept 9 bases outside the gene matches. This CDR3 is built from 12 residues. Germline loops: CDR1 SGHVS, CDR2 FQNEAQ. CDR3 in amino acids: CASSDIRGDNTF. The CDR3 region has the DNA TGTGCCAGCAGCGATATCAGGGGGGACAACACCTTC.

This clone has just a few counts. J is TRBJ1-1 and V is TRBV19; D call uncertain. In germline, CDR1 is LNHDA, CDR2 SQIVND (reference sequence). Trimming removed 7 bases at V and 0 bases at J, with 9 bases between. The CDR3 is 13 amino acids. CDR3 nucleotide sequence: TGTGCCAGTATCGGGCAGATGAACACTGAAGCTTTCTTT. Translating it yields CASIGQMNTEAFF.

The rearrangement joins TRBV18 to TRBJ1-5; 11 positions agree with TRBD1. This CDR3 spans 17 amino acids. The ends lost 5 bases at V and 2 bases at J; junction bases unmatched: 8. CDR1 is KGHSH, CDR2 LQKENI, per germline. For the CDR3, the DNA is TGTGCCAGCTCAGCCGGGACAGGGGGTGTGGGCAATCAGCCCCAGCATTTT. Residues: CASSAGTGGVGNQPQHF.

This chain connects TRBV6-6 to TRBJ1-1, with 12 bases identical to TRBD1. Germline V lookup: CDR1 MNHNY, CDR2 SVGAGI (reference sequence). The CDR3 consists of 15 residues. V gave up 4 bases and J gave up 4 bases; unmatched junction bases: 4. This chain's CDR3 is CASSLGQGAITEAFF. For the CDR3, the DNA is TGTGCCAGCAGTTTGGGACAGGGGGCGATCACTGAAGCTTTCTTT.

Concerning this clone itself: This CDR3 fails to terminate in the conserved phenylalanine or tryptophan, so it likely reflects a read error. No DNA is shown, since the ends of the CDR3 on it are uncertain; the CDR3 is the one TCRdb lists. The V gene is TRBV6-1, the J gene TRBJ2-3; TRBD2 is the table's D call, not checked against the DNA. Inclusive of both ends, the CDR3 amounts to 12 amino acids. Germline-derived CDR1 and CDR2 are MNHNS and SASEGT. CDR3 loop: CASSERDPVLAV.

V is TRBV4-2 and J is TRBJ1-5; the match to TRBD1 covers 9 bases. This CDR3 is built from 15 residues. Germline CDR1 and CDR2: LGHNA and YNFKEQ. The V gene end was trimmed by 4 bases and the J gene end by 3 bases; junction bases not matched to a gene: 4. Here the CDR3 DNA reads TGTGCCAGCAGCCTCCGGACAGGGGACAATCAGCCCCAGCATTTT. This codes for CASSLRTGDNQPQHF.

This clone has a handful of counts. The gene calls are TRBV5-1 and TRBJ2-5, with D perhaps matching TRBD1 or TRBD2 (5 bases each). Germline loops: CDR1 SGHRS, CDR2 YFSETQ. This CDR3 has 15 residues. V lost 1 base and J 8 bases, leaving 18 bases between the germline ends. CDR3 DNA: TGCGCCAGCAGCTTGTCAACGGGGACCTTGGGAACCCAGTACTTC. Translation gives CASSLSTGTLGTQYF.

This clone occurred once. This chain joins TRBV2 and TRBJ1-4; possible D gene TRBD1, 5 bases. The CDR3 spans 17 residues. V lost 4 bases and J 0 bases, leaving 15 bases between the germline ends. Germline V gene sequence: CDR1 SNHLY, CDR2 FYNNEI. The CDR3 DNA reads TGTGCCAGCAGTGGGGGACGGACGCCAACAACTAATGAAAAACTGTTTTTT. Its protein is CASSGGRTPTTNEKLFF.

J is TRBJ1-6 and V is TRBV5-4, with D possibly TRBD1 on 5 matching bases. The CDR3 contains 14 residues. Trimming shortened V by 1 base and J by 10 bases, and 12 bases separated the two germline ends. Germline V gives CDR1 SGHNT, CDR2 YYREEE (reference sequence). The chain's CDR3 is CASSLISQGSPLHF. The CDR3 DNA reads as TGTGCCAGCAGCTTGATTTCGCAGGGCTCACCCCTCCACTTT.

This clone came up a few times. This chain joins TRBV30 and TRBJ2-1, with TRBD1 as a possible D gene (6 bases). The CDR3 is 13 residues long. V was pared by 5 bases and J by 1 base, with 9 bases between. Germline CDR1 is GTSNPN and CDR2 is SVGIG (reference sequence). CDR3 amino acids: CAWAGASYNEQFF. The CDR3 nucleotides read TGTGCCTGGGCAGGGGCTTCCTACAATGAGCAGTTCTTC. Combining the CDR3 with reference TRBV30 and TRBJ2-1 gives the whole variable domain SQTIHQWPATLVQPVGSPLSLECTVEGTSNPNLYWYRQAAGRGLQLLFYSVGIGQISSEVPQNLSASRPQDRQFILSSKKLLLSDSGFYLCAWAGASYNEQFFGPGTRLTVL.

V gene TRBV28 combines with J gene TRBJ2-1; no clear D gene. The germline V gene encodes CDR1 MDHEN and CDR2 SYDVKM. The CDR3 is 12 amino acids. Between the trimmed V and J ends, which lost 1 base and 14 bases, there was a span of 12 bases. CDR3 sequence reads: CASSLSEAQEFF. CDR3 DNA sequence: TGTGCCAGCAGTTTATCCGAGGCTCAAGAGTTCTTC.

This chain links TRBV30 with TRBJ1-2, with a possible D match to TRBD1 (6 bases). V shed 3 bases and J shed 7 bases, with 15 bases lying between them. Germline-derived CDR1 and CDR2 are GTSNPN and SVGIG (reference sequence). The CDR3 loop spans 13 amino acids. CDR3 in amino acids: CAWSRGASSGYTF. The CDR3 region has the DNA TGTGCCTGGAGCCGGGGGGCCTCTAGTGGCTACACCTTC.

The chain uses TRBV2 and TRBJ2-7; the D gene is possibly TRBD2 (6 bases). The V end lost 7 bases, the J end lost 0 bases, and 28 bases lay between the germline ends. From germline, CDR1 is SNHLY and CDR2 FYNNEI. There are 19 residues in the CDR3. The CDR3 sequence is CASNPPGTGLSLYSYEQYF. For the CDR3, the DNA is TGTGCCAGCAATCCCCCCGGGACGGGACTCTCACTCTACTCCTACGAGCAGTACTTC.

The V and J genes are TRBV28 and TRBJ2-7; perhaps TRBD1 as D (5 bases). CDR1 MDHEN and CDR2 SYDVKM come from the germline V gene. The CDR3 extends over 14 amino acids. V was cut by 5 bases and J by 2 bases, with 13 bases left in between. The CDR3 coding sequence is TGTGCCAGCAGTCCGCGGACGGACACCTACGAGCAGTACTTC. It translates to CASSPRTDTYEQYF.

This chain joins TRBV5-4 and TRBJ2-7; D is unresolved. Germline lookup yields CDR1 SGHNT and CDR2 YYREEE (reference sequence). This CDR3 contains 12 residues. V was shortened by 0 bases and J by 3 bases, with 4 bases between the two germline ends. CDR3 residues: CASSLDGYEQYF. In nucleotides, the CDR3 is TGTGCCAGCAGCTTGGACGGCTACGAGCAGTACTTC. Filled out from reference TRBV5-4 and TRBJ2-7, the complete variable domain reads ETGVTQSPTHLIKTRGQQVTLRCSSQSGHNTVSWYQQALGQGPQFIFQYYREEENGRGNFPPRFSGLQFPNYSSELNVNALELDDSALYLCASSLDGYEQYFGPGTRLTVT.

This clone was seen a few times. This rearrangement joins TRBV6-1 to TRBJ2-7; the D gene is possibly TRBD1 (5 bases). The V end lost 1 base, the J end lost 5 bases, and 9 bases lay between the germline ends. The CDR3 loop spans 13 amino acids. Germline lookup yields CDR1 MNHNS and CDR2 SASEGT. CDR3 sequence reads: CASSEGIRDEQYF. As DNA, the CDR3 is TGTGCCAGCAGTGAAGGTATCAGGGACGAGCAGTACTTC.

The rearrangement uses TRBV7-2 and TRBJ2-5, with D uncertain. Trimming took 1 base from V and 4 from J, leaving 7 bases between them. Per germline, CDR1 SGHTA and CDR2 FQGNSA. CDR3 length: 13 residues. The CDR3 DNA follows: TGTGCCAGCAGCTTAGTTGGGGTAGAGACCCAGTACTTC. Its translation is CASSLVGVETQYF.

This sequence joins TRBV5-5 and TRBJ2-2; D ambiguous. The CDR3 totals 13 residues. Germline assignment: CDR1 SGHKS and CDR2 YYEKEE (reference sequence). V lost 1 base and J 4 bases, leaving 5 bases between the germline ends. CDR3 in DNA: TGTGCCAGCAGCTTGTTGTCCACCGGGGAGCTGTTTTTT. Protein sequence: CASSLLSTGELFF.

The rearrangement links TRBV19 to TRBJ1-1, with TRBD1 identical over 9 bases. Germline loops: CDR1 LNHDA, CDR2 SQIVND (reference sequence). The trim removed 3 bases at V and 2 bases at J, leaving 7 bases unmatched. The CDR3 covers 16 residues. The CDR3 here is CASSIDRGGINTEAFF. CDR3 bases: TGTGCCAGTAGTATTGACAGGGGGGGAATAAACACTGAAGCTTTCTTT.

The chain employs TRBV9 and TRBJ2-7; 7 bases map to TRBD2. V lost 0 bases to trimming and J lost 7 bases; unmatched junction nucleotides: 4. The CDR3 runs to 13 residues. Germline assignment: CDR1 SGDLS and CDR2 YYNGEE. The CDR3 nucleotides read TGTGCCAGCAGCGTAGTCGGAGCGGGGGAGCAGTACTTC. It codes for CASSVVGAGEQYF.

This rearrangement joins TRBV7-2 to TRBJ2-2, with 9 bases lining up with TRBD1. The CDR3 has 17 amino acids. From germline, CDR1 is SGHTA and CDR2 FQGNSA. With 5 bases clipped from V and 9 bases from J, the junction kept 16 bases outside the gene matches. The CDR3 loop is CASSQSILTGGPRELFF. The CDR3, as DNA: TGTGCCAGCAGCCAAAGCATTCTAACAGGGGGCCCGAGGGAGCTGTTTTTT.

The genes are TRBV25-1 and TRBJ1-2; the match to TRBD1 covers 12 bases. CDR1 is MGHDK and CDR2 is SYGVNS in the germline V gene. This CDR3 has 16 amino acids. V lost 3 bases, J lost 7 bases, and 9 bases stayed unmatched. The CDR3 sequence is CASSDPPGQGARGYTF. The CDR3 nucleotides read TGTGCCAGCAGTGACCCACCGGGACAGGGGGCCCGTGGCTACACCTTC.

The chain links TRBV27 to TRBJ1-6, with D possibly TRBD1 on 5 matching bases. The V and J ends lost 5 bases and 4 bases respectively, with 9 bases between them. Germline loops: CDR1 MNHEY, CDR2 SMNVEV (reference sequence). The CDR3 runs 14 residues. CDR3 nucleotides: TGTGCCAGCAGTGGGGGGATTTATAATTCACCCCTCCACTTT. Its translation: CASSGGIYNSPLHF.

This clone was counted once. The chain recombines TRBV4-3 with TRBJ2-1; no clear D gene. Trimming took off 0 bases at V and 0 bases at J, with 12 bases between the two ends. The CDR3 runs to 17 residues. Germline CDR1 is LGHNA and CDR2 is YSLEER. The CDR3 spells CASSQEWSTSSYNEQFF. For the CDR3, the DNA is TGCGCCAGCAGCCAAGAGTGGTCAACCAGCTCCTACAATGAGCAGTTCTTC.

CDR3 protein: CASSLEGTAEQYF. The CDR3 nucleotides read TGCGCCAGCAGCTTGGAGGGGACGGCCGAGCAGTACTTC. V and J are TRBV5-1 and TRBJ2-7; possibly TRBD1 or TRBD2 for D (5 bases each). CDR1 and CDR2 from the germline V gene are SGHRS and YFSETQ. Trimming removed 0 bases from V and 6 bases from J, with 10 bases in between. The CDR3 has 13 amino acids.